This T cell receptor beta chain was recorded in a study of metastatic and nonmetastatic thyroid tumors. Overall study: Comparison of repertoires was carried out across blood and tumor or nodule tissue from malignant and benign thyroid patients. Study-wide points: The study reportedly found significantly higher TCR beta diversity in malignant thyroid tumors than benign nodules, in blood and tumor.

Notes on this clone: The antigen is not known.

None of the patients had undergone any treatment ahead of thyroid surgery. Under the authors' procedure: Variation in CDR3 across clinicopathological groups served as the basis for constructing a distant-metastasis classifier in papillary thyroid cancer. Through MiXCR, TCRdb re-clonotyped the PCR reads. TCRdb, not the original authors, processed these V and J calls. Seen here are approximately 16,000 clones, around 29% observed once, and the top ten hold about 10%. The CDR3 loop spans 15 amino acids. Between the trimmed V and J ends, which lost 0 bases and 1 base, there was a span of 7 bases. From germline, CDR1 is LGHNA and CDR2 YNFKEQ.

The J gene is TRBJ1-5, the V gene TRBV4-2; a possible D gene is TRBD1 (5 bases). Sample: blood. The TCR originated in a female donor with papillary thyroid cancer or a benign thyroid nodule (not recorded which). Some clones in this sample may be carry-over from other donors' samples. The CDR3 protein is CASSQDYRSNQPQHF. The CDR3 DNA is TGTGCCAGCAGCCAAGATTACAGGAGCAATCAGCCCCAGCATTTT.